Presented here are 9 T cell receptor beta chains from one specimen sequenced in a study of a mutant IDH1 vaccine in newly diagnosed glioma. Regarding time point: baseline, week 1 (first vaccination visit). Treatment given: pre-vaccination baseline after standard-of-care therapy. Assay: immunoSEQ multiplex PCR; the TCRdb copy retains only in-frame clones and omits some. Counted here are 50,000 to 65,000 clones, approximately 80% occurring once; the ten biggest clones make up about a fifth. This sample comprised PBMCs, obtained from a glioma patient treated with radiotherapy, temozolomide or both. The origin of the receptors is a man aged 18 to 30 with glioma.

This chain links TRBV7-2 with TRBJ2-2; D remains ambiguous. The V end was cut by 5 bases, the J end by 0 bases, with 13 bases between. Germline lookup yields CDR1 SGHTA and CDR2 FQGNSA. The CDR3 spans 16 residues. DNA of the CDR3: TGTGCCAGCAGCCCCGCCCAATTAGCGAACACCGGGGAGCTGTTTTTT. As protein: CASSPAQLANTGELFF.

This rearrangement joins TRBV6-6 to TRBJ1-4; a weak D match, TRBD1 (6 bases). The V end lost 6 bases, the J end lost 4 bases, and 15 bases lay between the germline ends. Germline V gene sequence: CDR1 MNHNY, CDR2 SVGAGI (reference sequence). The CDR3 contains 15 residues. The CDR3 sequence is CASSHSGAVNEKLFF. CDR3 in DNA: TGTGCCAGCAGCCACTCAGGGGCGGTTAATGAAAAACTGTTTTTT.

This sequence joins TRBV6-1 and TRBJ1-5; D gene uncertain. This CDR3 is 13 amino acids long. The V end lost 6 bases, the J end lost 1 base, and 7 bases lay between the germline ends. Looked up from germline, CDR1 is MNHNS and CDR2 is SASEGT. The CDR3 reads CASRGMSNQPQHF. The DNA for the CDR3 is TGTGCCAGCAGAGGGATGAGCAATCAGCCCCAGCATTTT.

The chain combines TRBV7-2 with TRBJ2-3, with 8 bases that match TRBD2. With 7 bases clipped from V and 0 bases from J, the junction kept 12 bases outside the gene matches. This CDR3 has 17 amino acids. Per the germline V gene, CDR1 is SGHTA and CDR2 is FQGNSA. The CDR3 nucleotides read TGTGCCAGCACGCCCCACAGACTAGCGCAAAGCACAGATACGCAGTATTTT. It is translated as CASTPHRLAQSTDTQYF.

This chain's CDR3 is CSVAGRTSGRFYEQYF. CDR3 nucleotide sequence: TGCAGCGTGGCGGGGAGAACTAGCGGGAGGTTCTACGAGCAGTACTTC. The chain is built from TRBV29-1 and TRBJ2-7; 12 bases align to TRBD2. The V segment lost 6 bases and the J segment 3 bases; nucleotides outside the gene matches: 12. The CDR3 runs 16 residues. Looked up from germline, CDR1 is SQVTM and CDR2 is ANQGSEA.

The chain carries TRBV6-1 and TRBJ1-1; no firm D call. Trimming stripped 1 base from V and 1 base from J, with 7 bases between. The CDR3 runs 14 residues. Looked up from germline, CDR1 is MNHNS and CDR2 is SASEGT. The CDR3 region has the DNA TGTGCCAGCAGTGAAGAGGCCACGAACACTGAAGCTTTCTTT. It encodes CASSEEATNTEAFF.

J is TRBJ2-2 and V is TRBV7-2; tentatively, D is TRBD1 or TRBD2 (5 bases each). Germline lookup yields CDR1 SGHTA and CDR2 FQGNSA. The length of the CDR3 is 14 residues. Trimming cost V 1 base and J 7 bases, with 10 bases left between them. CDR3 amino acids: CASSLGRTIGELFF. CDR3 in DNA: TGTGCCAGCAGCTTAGGGAGGACAATCGGGGAGCTGTTTTTT.

This clone has a handful of counts. A read error may produce the germline difference seen at one junction end. The chain has TRBV4-1 and TRBJ1-1; perhaps TRBD1 as D (6 bases). The V gene's germline CDR1 is MGHRA and CDR2 YSYEKL. The CDR3 is 15 residues long. CDR3 nucleotides: TGCGCCAGCAGCCAACCTGGACAGAGGAACGCTGAAGCTTTCTTT. It codes for CASSQPGQRNAEAFF.

This chain joins TRBV6-6 and TRBJ2-7; D gene ambiguous. CDR1 is MNHNY and CDR2 is SVGAGI in the germline V gene (reference sequence). With 2 bases removed from V and 0 bases from J, the gap between germline ends came to 8 bases. This CDR3 comprises 14 residues. The CDR3 region is CASSYEAASYEQYF. The CDR3 DNA sequence: TGTGCCAGCAGTTACGAGGCAGCCTCCTACGAGCAGTACTTC.